A selection of T cell receptor beta chains follows, all from one sample in a study of T cells in Graves' hyperthyroidism and ophthalmopathy. MiXCR was run by TCRdb on the multiplex PCR reads, yielding one entry per CDR3 protein. The sample contains 300,000 to 500,000 distinct CDR3 sequences, about 14% of which appear only once. Sequenced input: blood. The receptors were gathered from a man between 50 and 59 years old with Graves' ophthalmopathy. The CDR3 runs from the conserved cysteine through the conserved F or W. A D gene is named only where the DNA matches it firmly. Part of the rows lack a size; the others show once, few, many or a class for expanded clones.

v_gene: TRBV2
abundance: many
d_gene: .
j_gene: TRBJ1-5
CDR3aa: CASGTSLGWQPQHF
CDR3nt: TGTGCCAGCGGGACTTCTCTTGGTTGGCAGCCCCAGCATTTT

v_gene: TRBV20-1
abundance: few
d_gene: .
j_gene: TRBJ2-4
CDR3aa: CSARDRRRLAKNIQYF
CDR3nt: TGCAGTGCTAGAGATCGTCGGCGGCTAGCCAAAAACATTCAGTACTTC

v_gene: TRBV12-3/TRBV12-4
abundance: many
d_gene: TRBD1
j_gene: TRBJ1-1
CDR3aa: CASSQTGQNTEAFF
CDR3nt: TGTGCCAGCAGCCAGACAGGGCAGAACACTGAAGCTTTCTTT

v_gene: TRBV29-1
abundance: few
d_gene: .
j_gene: TRBJ2-7
CDR3aa: CSVAGQSSSYEQYF
CDR3nt: TGCAGCGTGGCTGGACAGTCAAGCTCCTACGAGCAGTACTTC

v_gene: TRBV6-2/TRBV6-3
abundance: .
d_gene: TRBD2
j_gene: TRBJ2-7
CDR3aa: CASLPASGRREQYF
CDR3nt: TGTGCCAGCCTTCCGGCTAGCGGGAGACGCGAGCAGTACTTC

v_gene: TRBV18
abundance: many
d_gene: TRBD1
j_gene: TRBJ1-5
CDR3aa: CASSPRTGSNQPQHF
CDR3nt: TGTGCCAGCTCACCTCGGACAGGGAGCAATCAGCCCCAGCATTTT

v_gene: TRBV7-2
abundance: many
d_gene: TRBD2
j_gene: TRBJ2-3
CDR3aa: CASSLGGGVTQYF
CDR3nt: TGTGCCAGCAGCTTAGGCGGGGGAGTTACGCAGTATTTT

v_gene: TRBV19
abundance: once
d_gene: .
j_gene: TRBJ1-5
CDR3aa: CASSIGVMFNQPQHF
CDR3nt: TGTGCCAGTAGTATAGGTGTAATGTTTAATCAGCCCCAGCATTTT

v_gene: TRBV27
abundance: .
d_gene: .
j_gene: TRBJ2-7
CDR3aa: CASSPGQRAFRQYF
CDR3nt: TGTGCCAGCAGTCCAGGACAGAGGGCTTTTCGGCAGTACTTC

v_gene: TRBV20-1
abundance: many
d_gene: .
j_gene: TRBJ1-2
CDR3aa: CSAREGPRAGYTF
CDR3nt: TGCAGTGCTAGAGAGGGGCCCCGAGCTGGCTACACCTTC

v_gene: TRBV28
abundance: many
d_gene: TRBD1
j_gene: TRBJ2-7
CDR3aa: CASSTGQTLYEQYF
CDR3nt: TGTGCCAGCAGCACGGGACAGACACTCTACGAGCAGTACTTC

v_gene: TRBV20-1
abundance: many
d_gene: TRBD1
j_gene: TRBJ1-5
CDR3aa: CSAHTSGGTQPQHF
CDR3nt: TGCAGTGCTCATACTTCAGGGGGCACTCAGCCCCAGCATTTT

v_gene: TRBV28
abundance: once
d_gene: .
j_gene: TRBJ2-7
CDR3aa: CASSDVGEQYF
CDR3nt: TGTGCCAGCAGCGACGTCGGCGAGCAGTACTTC

v_gene: TRBV20-1
abundance: few
d_gene: .
j_gene: TRBJ1-2
CDR3aa: CSAVQGLGYTF
CDR3nt: TGCAGTGCCGTACAGGGTCTTGGCTACACCTTC

v_gene: TRBV7-9
abundance: many
d_gene: .
j_gene: TRBJ1-2
CDR3aa: CASSLGGGRGEGYTF
CDR3nt: TGTGCCAGCAGCTTGGGCGGCGGCCGGGGAGAGGGCTACACCTTC

v_gene: TRBV25-1
abundance: .
d_gene: .
j_gene: TRBJ2-7
CDR3aa: CASRRAQGPYEQYF
CDR3nt: TGTGCCAGCCGCCGGGCACAGGGACCCTACGAGCAGTACTTC

v_gene: TRBV19
abundance: few
d_gene: .
j_gene: TRBJ2-1
CDR3aa: CASSSTGGGHNEQFF
CDR3nt: TGTGCCAGTAGTTCGACAGGTGGCGGCCACAATGAGCAGTTCTTC

v_gene: TRBV5-1
abundance: .
d_gene: .
j_gene: TRBJ1-4
CDR3aa: CASSLGDANEKLFF
CDR3nt: TGCGCCAGCAGCTTGGGGGATGCTAATGAAAAACTGTTTTTT

v_gene: TRBV27
abundance: few
d_gene: .
j_gene: TRBJ2-2
CDR3aa: CASSLQGRAVTGELFF
CDR3nt: TGTGCCAGCAGTTTACAGGGGAGGGCGGTCACCGGGGAGCTGTTTTTT

v_gene: TRBV20-1
abundance: .
d_gene: TRBD1
j_gene: TRBJ1-2
CDR3aa: CSARSGTGDYGYTF
CDR3nt: TGCAGTGCTAGGTCCGGGACAGGGGATTATGGCTACACCTTC

v_gene: TRBV2
abundance: many
d_gene: .
j_gene: TRBJ2-7
CDR3aa: CASRTLEQYF
CDR3nt: TGTGCCAGCAGGACGTTGGAGCAGTACTTC

v_gene: TRBV11-3
abundance: many
d_gene: TRBD1
j_gene: TRBJ1-1
CDR3aa: CASSSDRGNTEAFF
CDR3nt: TGTGCCAGCAGCTCGGACAGGGGCAACACTGAAGCTTTCTTT

v_gene: TRBV2
abundance: many
d_gene: .
j_gene: TRBJ2-5
CDR3aa: CASSVRTEETQYF
CDR3nt: TGTGCCAGCAGTGTCAGGACAGAGGAGACCCAGTACTTC

v_gene: TRBV29-1
abundance: .
d_gene: TRBD1
j_gene: TRBJ2-5
CDR3aa: CSVRDSPQETQYF
CDR3nt: TGCAGCGTTCGGGACAGCCCCCAAGAGACCCAGTACTTC

v_gene: TRBV4-2
abundance: .
d_gene: TRBD1
j_gene: TRBJ2-6
CDR3aa: CASSQLGFRDRALGANVLTF
CDR3nt: TGTGCCAGCAGCCAATTGGGATTCCGGGACAGGGCTTTAGGGGCCAACGTCCTGACTTTC

v_gene: TRBV20-1
abundance: .
d_gene: .
j_gene: TRBJ2-4
CDR3aa: CSASVRRKLDIQYF
CDR3nt: TGCAGTGCTAGCGTGCGGCGGAAACTTGACATTCAGTACTTC

v_gene: TRBV19
abundance: many
d_gene: .
j_gene: TRBJ2-3
CDR3aa: CASSERFTDTQYF
CDR3nt: TGTGCCAGTAGCGAGCGGTTCACAGATACGCAGTATTTT

v_gene: TRBV29-1
abundance: .
d_gene: TRBD1
j_gene: TRBJ2-4
CDR3aa: CSAKDRVAKNIQYF
CDR3nt: TGCAGCGCCAAGGACAGGGTAGCCAAAAACATTCAGTACTTC

v_gene: TRBV11-2
abundance: many
d_gene: TRBD2
j_gene: TRBJ2-7
CDR3aa: CASSFPPIRAGGDEQYF
CDR3nt: TGTGCCAGCAGCTTCCCCCCAATCAGAGCGGGAGGTGACGAGCAGTACTTC

v_gene: TRBV2
abundance: many
d_gene: TRBD2
j_gene: TRBJ2-3
CDR3aa: CASSVRREWGTDTQYF
CDR3nt: TGTGCCAGCAGTGTACGGCGGGAGTGGGGCACAGATACGCAGTATTTT

v_gene: TRBV27
abundance: few
d_gene: TRBD2
j_gene: TRBJ2-5
CDR3aa: CASSLSASGKTQYF
CDR3nt: TGTGCCAGCAGTTTATCGGCTAGCGGGAAGACCCAGTACTTC

v_gene: TRBV6-1
abundance: few
d_gene: TRBD2
j_gene: TRBJ2-1
CDR3aa: CASSRTSGNEQFF
CDR3nt: TGTGCCAGCAGCCGGACTAGCGGCAATGAGCAGTTCTTC

v_gene: TRBV7-9
abundance: many
d_gene: TRBD1
j_gene: TRBJ1-5
CDR3aa: CASSYGTANSNQPQHF
CDR3nt: TGTGCCAGCAGCTACGGGACAGCGAATAGCAATCAGCCCCAGCATTTT

v_gene: TRBV20-1
abundance: many
d_gene: .
j_gene: TRBJ2-7
CDR3aa: CSARPGTLTYEQYF
CDR3nt: TGCAGTGCTAGGCCCGGGACACTAACCTACGAGCAGTACTTC

v_gene: TRBV12-3/TRBV12-4
abundance: many
d_gene: .
j_gene: TRBJ2-5
CDR3aa: CASRRGAETQYF
CDR3nt: TGTGCCAGCAGGAGGGGGGCCGAGACCCAGTACTTC

v_gene: TRBV18
abundance: many
d_gene: .
j_gene: TRBJ2-1
CDR3aa: CASSLRQRSSYNEQFF
CDR3nt: TGTGCCAGCTCACTAAGACAGAGGAGCTCCTACAATGAGCAGTTCTTC

v_gene: TRBV19
abundance: .
d_gene: .
j_gene: TRBJ1-1
CDR3aa: CASSRVGNTEAFF
CDR3nt: TGTGCCAGTAGCAGGGTCGGGAACACTGAAGCTTTCTTT

v_gene: TRBV28
abundance: few
d_gene: .
j_gene: TRBJ2-6
CDR3aa: CASSLSGGAGANVLTF
CDR3nt: TGTGCCAGCAGTTTATCGGGGGGCGCTGGGGCCAACGTCCTGACTTTC

v_gene: TRBV28
abundance: .
d_gene: .
j_gene: TRBJ1-5
CDR3aa: CASSLYSLSDLSNQPQHF
CDR3nt: TGTGCCAGCAGTTTATATAGCCTTAGCGACCTTAGCAATCAGCCCCAGCATTTT

v_gene: TRBV11-3
abundance: .
d_gene: .
j_gene: TRBJ2-7
CDR3aa: CASSFGSTGSYEQYF
CDR3nt: TGTGCCAGCAGTTTTGGGTCAACCGGCTCCTACGAGCAGTACTTC

v_gene: TRBV7-9
abundance: .
d_gene: .
j_gene: TRBJ2-7
CDR3aa: CASSPVSGSYEQYF
CDR3nt: TGTGCCAGCAGCCCCGTGTCAGGCTCCTACGAGCAGTACTTC

v_gene: TRBV10-1
abundance: .
d_gene: .
j_gene: TRBJ2-7
CDR3aa: CASSEAPSGRERAEQYF
CDR3nt: TGCGCCAGCAGTGAGGCCCCCTCGGGGAGAGAGCGGGCCGAGCAGTACTTC

v_gene: TRBV9
abundance: few
d_gene: .
j_gene: TRBJ1-2
CDR3aa: CASSGGPEGYGYTF
CDR3nt: TGTGCCAGCAGCGGCGGACCCGAAGGCTATGGCTACACCTTC

v_gene: TRBV20-1
abundance: .
d_gene: TRBD2
j_gene: TRBJ2-7
CDR3aa: CSARVASGVGGEQYF
CDR3nt: TGCAGTGCTAGAGTTGCTAGCGGGGTGGGGGGCGAGCAGTACTTC

v_gene: TRBV20-1
abundance: .
d_gene: TRBD1
j_gene: TRBJ2-7
CDR3aa: CSATRQGVYEQYF
CDR3nt: TGCAGTGCAACGAGACAGGGGGTTTACGAGCAGTACTTC

v_gene: TRBV7-9
abundance: many
d_gene: TRBD1
j_gene: TRBJ2-1
CDR3aa: CASSPIMTGMFNEQFF
CDR3nt: TGTGCCAGCAGCCCTATTATGACAGGGATGTTCAATGAGCAGTTCTTC

v_gene: TRBV5-1
abundance: many
d_gene: TRBD2
j_gene: TRBJ2-3
CDR3aa: CASSFLAATDTQYF
CDR3nt: TGCGCCAGCAGCTTTCTAGCGGCCACAGATACGCAGTATTTT

v_gene: TRBV24-1
abundance: many
d_gene: .
j_gene: TRBJ2-3
CDR3aa: CATGSAIGTDTQYF
CDR3nt: TGTGCCACCGGCAGCGCGATCGGGACAGATACGCAGTATTTT

v_gene: TRBV5-1
abundance: few
d_gene: TRBD1
j_gene: TRBJ1-4
CDR3aa: CASSQTGGNEKLLF
CDR3nt: TGCGCCAGCAGCCAGACAGGGGGGAATGAAAAACTGCTTTTT

v_gene: TRBV5-1
abundance: few
d_gene: .
j_gene: TRBJ2-3
CDR3aa: CASSIGADTQYF
CDR3nt: TGCGCCAGCAGCATCGGGGCCGATACGCAGTATTTT

v_gene: TRBV20-1
abundance: many
d_gene: .
j_gene: TRBJ1-2
CDR3aa: CSARSGPGYTF
CDR3nt: TGCAGTGCTAGATCTGGGCCTGGCTACACCTTC

v_gene: TRBV11-2
abundance: few
d_gene: TRBD1
j_gene: TRBJ1-6
CDR3aa: CASSSFGQGDNSPLHF
CDR3nt: TGTGCCAGCAGCTCTTTCGGACAGGGAGATAATTCACCCCTCCACTTT

v_gene: TRBV25-1
abundance: few
d_gene: .
j_gene: TRBJ1-2
CDR3aa: CASSEYMGGVRYGYTF
CDR3nt: TGTGCCAGCAGTGAATATATGGGAGGGGTACGCTATGGCTACACCTTC

v_gene: TRBV24-1
abundance: few
d_gene: TRBD2
j_gene: TRBJ2-3
CDR3aa: CATSGPGEREKYF
CDR3nt: TGTGCCACCAGTGGCCCGGGGGAGCGGGAGAAGTATTTT

v_gene: TRBV13
abundance: many
d_gene: .
j_gene: TRBJ2-7
CDR3aa: CASSSRRGQMYEQYF
CDR3nt: TGTGCCAGCAGCTCGCGCCGGGGGCAGATGTACGAGCAGTACTTC

v_gene: TRBV3-1
abundance: many
d_gene: .
j_gene: TRBJ1-5
CDR3aa: CASSQDLRGQPQHF
CDR3nt: TGTGCCAGCAGCCAAGATCTTAGGGGTCAGCCCCAGCATTTT

v_gene: TRBV27
abundance: many
d_gene: TRBD1
j_gene: TRBJ2-2
CDR3aa: CASSLLGTGLTGELFF
CDR3nt: TGTGCCAGCAGTCTCCTTGGGACAGGGCTCACCGGGGAGCTGTTTTTT